Included here is one T cell receptor (beta chain) sequence, with context. Assay: immunoSEQ multiplex PCR; the TCRdb copy retains only in-frame clones and omits some. Here the sample spans about 100,000 clones, approximately 95% being singletons. The sample belongs to a study of technical replicates of blood from several donors. CDR1 and CDR2 from the germline V gene are GTSNPN and SVGIG (reference sequence). There are 12 residues in the CDR3. V lost 0 bases and J lost 8, with 8 bases in between. This chain links TRBV30 with TRBJ2-1; no definite D call. The source material was T cells isolated from PBMCs. The sequence derives from a human donor in good health. CDR3: CAWSVLSDEQFF. CDR3 DNA: TGTGCCTGGAGTGTCTTGAGCGATGAGCAGTTCTTC.